This T cell receptor (beta chain) originates from a study of control samples from healthy donors and cancer patients. CDR1 and CDR2 (germline): LGHNA, YNFKEQ. The CDR3 is made up of 17 amino acids. J was trimmed by 8 bases and V by 1 base; bases with no gene match: 14. Sequencing was performed with immunoSEQ multiplex PCR; in TCRdb, only in-frame clones are kept and a portion is missing. Of more than 65,000 clones listed, roughly 80% were seen once; the top ten hold about 14%. This clonotype originated in a man between 45 and 60 years old in good health. Sequences were obtained from blood. The chain has TRBV4-2 and TRBJ2-1, with 7 positions matching TRBD2. The CDR3 nucleotides are TGTGCCAGCAGCCAAGGTCCAGCGGGACGGGGAACCGATGAGCAGTTCTTC. Translation: CASSQGPAGRGTDEQFF.